One and the same sample provided the 9 T cell receptor beta chains below, sequenced in a study of monozygotic twins with inflammatory bowel disease. TCRdb reprocessed the 5' RACE reads and stores each CDR3 protein as one record, lacking DNA. The sample holds about 300,000 distinct CDR3 sequences. Sequencing input: blood. These receptors all stem from a human donor with ulcerative colitis or Crohn's disease, or a healthy co-twin of an affected twin (not recorded which).

V usage is TRBV12-3 or TRBV12-4 and J usage is TRBJ1-1; lacking DNA, the TRBD1 call made by TCRdb goes unchecked. This CDR3 contains 15 residues. Here the CDR3 reads CASSFGDRANTEAFF.

The rearrangement joins TRBV7-9 to TRBJ1-4; TCRdb's D call of TRBD1 is untestable without DNA. CDR3 size: 15 residues. CDR1 is SEHNR, CDR2 FQNEAQ, per germline (reference sequence). CDR3 sequence: CASSGRDRVIEKLFF.

The chain links TRBV28 to TRBJ2-1. The germline V gene has CDR1 MDHEN and CDR2 SYDVKM. The CDR3 runs to 13 residues. The CDR3 loop reads CASRHEVGNEQFF.

The J gene is TRBJ2-7, the V gene TRBV7-2; the D call from TCRdb, TRBD2, cannot be confirmed without DNA. The CDR3 totals 18 residues. Germline V gene sequence: CDR1 SGHTA, CDR2 FQGNSA. The CDR3 sequence is CASSLPASGGVGLYEQYF.

V is TRBV7-9 and J is TRBJ1-2; lacking DNA, the TRBD1 call made by TCRdb goes unchecked. CDR3 size: 16 residues. Germline CDR1 SEHNR, CDR2 FQNEAQ (reference sequence). CDR3 protein: CASSLEGRGRNYGYTF.

V is TRBV11-2 and J is TRBJ2-1. In germline, CDR1 is SGHAT, CDR2 FQNNGV. The CDR3 contains 11 residues. The CDR3 sequence is CASSLLTEQFF.

V usage is TRBV15 and J usage is TRBJ1-1. The CDR3 loop spans 14 amino acids. The germline CDR1 and CDR2 sequences are LNHNV and YYDKDF (reference sequence). The CDR3 is CATSRGVSITEAFF.

Here the CDR3 reads CASSDLAGHQETQYF. The rearrangement uses TRBV10-1 and TRBJ2-5; TCRdb gives TRBD2 as the D gene, but with no DNA this cannot be confirmed. The CDR3 is 15 amino acids. CDR1 and CDR2 from the germline V gene are WNHNN and SYGVQD (reference sequence).

The chain recombines TRBV6-1 with TRBJ2-3; TCRdb's assignment of TRBD2 cannot be checked, as there is no DNA. This CDR3 has 16 residues. The germline V gene encodes CDR1 MNHNS and CDR2 SASEGT. CDR3 loop: CASRSNQRTRTDTQYF.